A single sample is the source of the 31 T cell receptor beta chains below, sequenced in a study of blood T cell repertoires in COVID-19. TCRdb's table, derived via immunoSEQ multiplex PCR, lists solely in-frame clones and lacks some. The sample has about 140,000 clones; around 84% are singletons. The sample taken for sequencing was peripheral blood. These receptors all come from a man in his sixties with active or convalescent COVID-19.

The J gene is TRBJ2-5, the V gene TRBV4-3; 8 bases align to TRBD1. The CDR3 covers 14 residues. V shed 1 base and J 5 bases; nucleotides not matched to a gene: 3. In germline, CDR1 is LGHNA, CDR2 YSLEER. The CDR3 protein is CASSQAGGGETQYF. The DNA of the CDR3 is TGCGCCAGCAGCCAAGCAGGGGGCGGGGAGACCCAGTACTTC.

The chain employs TRBV10-3 and TRBJ1-1; no firm D call. Germline values: CDR1 ENHRY, CDR2 SYGVKD. This CDR3 spans 14 amino acids. The ends were cut back, 3 bases at V and 2 bases at J, with 10 bases in the middle. The CDR3 loop reads CAISDLTANTEAFF. CDR3 bases: TGTGCCATCAGTGATTTAACTGCCAACACTGAAGCTTTCTTT.

The chain links TRBV9 to TRBJ1-1, with D uncertain. Germline V gene lookup returns CDR1 SGDLS and CDR2 YYNGEE. The CDR3 spans 14 residues. V was trimmed by 4 bases and J by 3 bases, leaving 13 bases between them. CDR3 sequence reads: CASSRSDLYTEAFF. CDR3 DNA sequence: TGTGCCAGCAGCCGGAGCGATTTGTACACTGAAGCTTTCTTT.

The CDR3 nucleotides read TGTGCCAGCAGCGTAGTAGACTATGGCTACACCTTC. Its protein product is CASSVVDYGYTF. The gene calls are TRBV9 and TRBJ1-2; D not certain. Between the trimmed V and J ends, which lost 0 bases and 3 bases, there was a span of 3 bases. Germline V CDR1 and CDR2: SGDLS, YYNGEE. This CDR3 contains 12 residues.

This clone was seen once. CDR3 sequence reads: CASSQGQAVTGELFF. The CDR3 DNA is TGTGCCAGCAGCCAAGGACAGGCGGTCACCGGGGAGCTGTTTTTT. This chain joins TRBV3-1 (or the pseudogene TRBV3-2) and TRBJ2-2, with D maybe TRBD1 (6 bases). Germline assignment: CDR1 LGHDT and CDR2 YNNKEL (reference sequence). CDR3 size: 15 residues. The V and J ends lost 1 base and 4 bases respectively, with 10 bases between them.

The CDR3 DNA sequence: TGCGCCAGCAGCCAAGGAAGGGGCGGATCCCTTAATCAGCCCCAGCATTTT. Its protein is CASSQGRGGSLNQPQHF. The V call is TRBV4-1, the J call TRBJ1-5; D possibly corresponds to TRBD1 (5 bases). There are 17 residues in the CDR3. The V end lost 1 base, the J end lost 4 bases, and 17 bases lay between the germline ends. Germline V gene lookup returns CDR1 MGHRA and CDR2 YSYEKL.

In DNA form, the CDR3 reads TGCGCCAGCAGCCAAGATCGTACCGTGAAGCACCAACTGTTTTTT. Its protein product is CASSQDRTVKHQLFF. The V gene is TRBV4-3, the J gene TRBJ1-4, with D uncertain. This CDR3 comprises 15 residues. Germline loops: CDR1 LGHNA, CDR2 YSLEER. V shed 0 bases and J shed 12 bases, with 17 bases lying between them.

The chain recombines TRBV5-8 with TRBJ1-5; 9 bases align to TRBD1. Germline trimming cut 4 bases from V and 0 bases from J; bases unmatched to any gene: 8. In germline, CDR1 is SGHTS, CDR2 YDEGEE. The CDR3 length is 17 residues. In nucleotides, the CDR3 is TGTGCCAGCAGCCGTCGGACAGGGGCGGATAGCAATCAGCCCCAGCATTTT. Translated, it gives CASSRRTGADSNQPQHF.

In its sample, this clone was seen a few times. V and J are TRBV4-1 and TRBJ2-1; a possible D gene is TRBD1 (5 bases). V dropped 1 base and J dropped 0 bases, with 16 bases sitting between them. The CDR3 extends over 18 amino acids. Looked up from germline, CDR1 is MGHRA and CDR2 is YSYEKL. In DNA, the CDR3 is TGCGCCAGCAGCCAAGTAGGGGAAGGGATGAGCTCCTACAATGAGCAGTTCTTC. Translated: CASSQVGEGMSSYNEQFF.

The chain has TRBV9 and TRBJ1-5; D remains ambiguous. V dropped 0 bases and J dropped 4 bases, with 8 bases sitting between them. The V gene's germline CDR1 is SGDLS and CDR2 YYNGEE. The CDR3 length is 14 residues. DNA for the CDR3: TGTGCCAGCAGCGTAGGAGGGATAAATCAGCCCCAGCATTTT. Protein sequence: CASSVGGINQPQHF.

The chain recombines TRBV10-3 with TRBJ2-2; 9 bases align to TRBD1. This CDR3 contains 18 residues. Germline V gene data show CDR1 as ENHRY and CDR2 as SYGVKD. The junction had 16 bases not matched to a gene; V was cut back by 6 bases and J by 5 bases. The CDR3 DNA follows: TGTGCCATCAGCGTCGCCCAAGTCATAGACAGGGGGACCGGGGAGCTGTTTTTT. Encoded protein: CAISVAQVIDRGTGELFF.

This sequence joins TRBV6-6 and TRBJ2-3, with TRBD2 as a possible D gene (6 bases). CDR3 size: 12 residues. V lost 8 bases to trimming and J lost 3 bases, with 9 bases between them. Germline CDR1 is MNHNY and CDR2 is SVGAGI (reference sequence). The CDR3 is CASGGSTDTQYF. The CDR3 coding sequence is TGTGCCAGCGGGGGGAGTACAGATACGCAGTATTTT.

The genes are TRBV10-3 and TRBJ1-4; maybe TRBD1 (6 bases). The germline CDR1 and CDR2 sequences are ENHRY and SYGVKD. The CDR3 totals 15 residues. CDR3 amino acids: CVTGGGDRRNEKLFF. The CDR3 bases are TGTGTCACCGGGGGGGGCGACAGGCGTAATGAAAAACTGTTTTTT.

A single count supports this clone. The V and J genes are TRBV7-9 and TRBJ1-4; a weak D match, TRBD1 (5 bases). Trimming removed 11 bases from V and 5 bases from J, with 18 bases in between. Germline V gene data show CDR1 as SEHNR and CDR2 as FQNEAQ (reference sequence). The CDR3 is 14 residues long. The CDR3 sequence is CAGAYETANEKLFF. The CDR3, as DNA: TGTGCCGGCGCCTATGAGACAGCCAATGAAAAACTGTTTTTT.

The gene calls are TRBV5-1 and TRBJ2-1; weak D call: TRBD1 (5 bases). The CDR3 spans 15 residues. Per the germline V gene, CDR1 is SGHRS and CDR2 is YFSETQ. V was trimmed by 6 bases and J by 0 bases, leaving 13 bases between them. The CDR3 nucleotides read TGCGCCAGCACAGACGGACAAAGCTCCTACAATGAGCAGTTCTTC. This translates into CASTDGQSSYNEQFF. The whole variable domain, remainder taken from reference TRBV5-1 and TRBJ2-1, is KAGVTQTPRYLIKTRGQQVTLSCSPISGHRSVSWYQQTPGQGLQFLFEYFSETQRNKGNFPGRFSGRQFSNSRSEMNVSTLELGDSALYLCASTDGQSSYNEQFFGPGTRLTVL.

V is TRBV7-2 and J is TRBJ1-2; TRBD1 matches at 7 bases. V was clipped by 1 base and J by 6 bases; unmatched bases: 14. CDR3 size: 17 residues. Germline CDR1 reads SGHTA; CDR2 reads FQGNSA. The CDR3 DNA is TGTGCCAGCAGCTTAGGTGGAACCAGGGGGAAGTTCGATGGCTACACCTTC. Amino acids: CASSLGGTRGKFDGYTF.

In its sample, this clone was seen once. The chain recombines TRBV10-3 with TRBJ2-5, with D perhaps matching TRBD2 (6 bases). Germline assignment: CDR1 ENHRY and CDR2 SYGVKD. The germline V and J ends were trimmed by 6 bases and 6 bases, with 17 bases remaining between them. The CDR3 length is 14 residues. The DNA of the CDR3 is TGTGCCATCAGCCCCGGGACGGAGGGAAAGACCCAGTACTTC. This encodes CAISPGTEGKTQYF.

This rearrangement joins TRBV28 to TRBJ2-1; 12 bases map to TRBD2. The CDR3 has 17 amino acids. V lost 7 bases, J lost 4 bases, and 11 bases stayed unmatched. CDR1 and CDR2 (germline): MDHEN, SYDVKM. The CDR3 nucleotides read TGTGCCAGCAAGGGGGAGACTAGCGGGAGAGTGTACAATGAGCAGTTCTTC. This translates into CASKGETSGRVYNEQFF.

The chain couples TRBV9 to TRBJ1-5, with 9 bases fitting TRBD1. Germline CDR1 is SGDLS and CDR2 is YYNGEE. V shed 3 bases, J shed 5 bases, and the junction held 6 bases outside the gene matches. This CDR3 comprises 15 residues. The chain's CDR3 is CASSARTGEDQPQHF. The CDR3 DNA sequence: TGTGCCAGCAGCGCCCGGACAGGGGAGGATCAGCCCCAGCATTTT.

This rearrangement joins TRBV5-4 to TRBJ1-1; D possibly corresponds to TRBD1 (6 bases). The V gene's germline CDR1 is SGHNT and CDR2 YYREEE (reference sequence). With 3 bases removed from V and 0 bases from J, the gap between germline ends came to 9 bases. This CDR3 has 14 residues. The CDR3 DNA is TGTGCCAGCAGCTCCACAGGGTTGAACACTGAAGCTTTCTTT. This gives the protein CASSSTGLNTEAFF. The whole variable domain, remainder taken from reference TRBV5-4 and TRBJ1-1, is ETGVTQSPTHLIKTRGQQVTLRCSSQSGHNTVSWYQQALGQGPQFIFQYYREEENGRGNFPPRFSGLQFPNYSSELNVNALELDDSALYLCASSSTGLNTEAFFGQGTRLTVV.

This chain connects TRBV27 to TRBJ1-2, with TRBD1 as a possible D gene (6 bases). This CDR3 has 13 amino acids. The germline CDR1 and CDR2 sequences are MNHEY and SMNVEV (reference sequence). V dropped 5 bases and J dropped 4 bases, with 11 bases sitting between them. CDR3 region: CASSLTGIYGYTF. CDR3 nucleotide sequence: TGTGCCAGCAGTCTGACAGGCATCTATGGCTACACCTTC.

This sequence joins TRBV21-1 and TRBJ1-5; TRBD1 is the table's D call and was not checked against the DNA. TRBV21-1 has pseudogene status. CDR3 length: 22 residues. CDR3 sequence reads: CASSKARGTGVTWRYSNQPQHF. The CDR3 DNA reads as TGTGCCAGCAGCAAAGCGCGCGGGACAGGGGTAACTTGGAGGTATAGCAATCAGCCCCAGCATTTT.

This rearrangement joins TRBV5-4 to TRBJ1-6; TRBD1 agrees at 9 bases. The CDR3 has 14 residues. Germline CDR1 SGHNT, CDR2 YYREEE (reference sequence). Losses at the gene ends were 2 bases for V and 8 bases for J; bases not matched to a gene: 2. CDR3 DNA: TGTGCCAGCAGCTTACAGGGGGCAGATTCACCCCTCCACTTT. Its protein product is CASSLQGADSPLHF.

Here the CDR3 DNA reads TGTGCCAGCAGGCGTACTAGCGGGGGGTATAACACCGGGGAGCTGTTTTTT. It is translated as CASRRTSGGYNTGELFF. The V and J genes are TRBV9 and TRBJ2-2, with TRBD2 matching over 12 bases. V gave up 5 bases and J gave up 2 bases; unmatched junction bases: 7. This CDR3 has 17 residues. The germline V gene encodes CDR1 SGDLS and CDR2 YYNGEE.

The J gene is TRBJ2-1, the V gene TRBV20-1, with D perhaps TRBD2 (5 bases). V lost 3 bases and J 0 bases, leaving 15 bases between the germline ends. The germline V gene encodes CDR1 DFQATT and CDR2 SNEGSKA (reference sequence). The CDR3 runs 16 residues. The CDR3 DNA reads as TGCAGTGCTAGTCTATCGGGGATAGGCTCCTACAATGAGCAGTTCTTC. Its protein product is CSASLSGIGSYNEQFF.

The CDR3 coding sequence is TGTGCCAGCAGTACCCGCCAGGGGCGGGGGGTAGCCAAAAACATTCAGTACTTC. Protein: CASSTRQGRGVAKNIQYF. J is TRBJ2-4 and V is TRBV6-2 or TRBV6-3, with 8 positions matching TRBD2. The V segment lost 5 bases and the J segment 0 bases; nucleotides outside the gene matches: 12. CDR1 is MNHEY and CDR2 is SVGEGT in the germline V gene. The CDR3 runs 18 residues.

The CDR3 DNA reads as TGTGCCACCAGCAGAGATCTGGACAGGGGAGATGGCTACACCTTC. It yields the protein CATSRDLDRGDGYTF. This chain uses TRBV15 with TRBJ1-2; the match to TRBD1 covers 9 bases. Looked up from germline, CDR1 is LNHNV and CDR2 is YYDKDF (reference sequence). CDR3 length: 15 residues. The ends lost 0 bases at V and 6 bases at J; junction bases unmatched: 5.

This chain joins TRBV6-2 or TRBV6-3 and TRBJ2-7; the match to TRBD2 covers 12 bases. This CDR3 is 17 amino acids long. Germline lookup yields CDR1 MNHEY and CDR2 SVGEGT. The trim removed 2 bases at V and 6 bases at J, leaving 11 bases unmatched. CDR3 region: CASSYETSGGPSLEQYF. DNA of the CDR3: TGTGCCAGCAGTTACGAGACTAGCGGGGGCCCATCTCTCGAGCAGTACTTC.

This chain joins TRBV6-2 or TRBV6-3 and TRBJ1-6; TRBD1 matches 7 bases. The CDR3 contains 15 residues. V lost 6 bases and J lost 10; bases outside the gene matches: 12. Germline lookup yields CDR1 MNHEY and CDR2 SVGEGT. This CDR3 reads CASSLPGQVVSPLHF. CDR3 DNA sequence: TGTGCCAGCAGCCTACCCGGACAGGTGGTATCACCCCTCCACTTT.

V gene TRBV4-3 combines with J gene TRBJ1-4, with a weak D call TRBD1 (6 bases). The CDR3 sequence is 16 residues long. The V end was cut by 4 bases, the J end by 8 bases, with 20 bases between. Germline CDR1 and CDR2: LGHNA and YSLEER. The CDR3 region has the DNA TGCGCCAGCAGCCTATCCGGACAGCTGATGGGAGAAAAACTGTTTTTT. Translating it yields CASSLSGQLMGEKLFF.

The rearrangement uses TRBV4-1 and TRBJ1-6; 8 bases match TRBD1. Germline CDR1 and CDR2: MGHRA and YSYEKL. Trimming removed 4 bases from V and 7 bases from J; junction bases left unmatched: 6. The CDR3 loop spans 15 amino acids. For the CDR3, the DNA is TGCGCCAGCAGCCCCCTACAGGGGGGGAATTCACCCCTCCACTTT. Its translation is CASSPLQGGNSPLHF.